Sequencing of this T cell receptor (beta chain) was carried out in a study of graft-versus-host responses after intestinal transplantation. The germline V gene encodes CDR1 MRHNA and CDR2 SNTAGT. V trimming: 9 bases; J trimming: 0 bases; junction bases outside the gene matches: 1. CDR3 length equals 12 residues. As concerns this clone: Antigen unknown.

TCRdb keeps only in-frame clones here, not all; method: immunoSEQ multiplex PCR. The sample records roughly 28,000 clones, roughly 87% being singletons. This chain connects TRBV6-4 to TRBJ1-2; 7 nucleotides match TRBD1. The sample was unstimulated CD4+ T cells sorted from spleen or lymph node cells, taken before intestinal transplant. The source is a human donor who received an intestinal transplant. This CDR3 reads CARQGPNYGYTF. CDR3 nucleotides: TGTGCCAGACAGGGGCCTAACTATGGCTACACCTTC.